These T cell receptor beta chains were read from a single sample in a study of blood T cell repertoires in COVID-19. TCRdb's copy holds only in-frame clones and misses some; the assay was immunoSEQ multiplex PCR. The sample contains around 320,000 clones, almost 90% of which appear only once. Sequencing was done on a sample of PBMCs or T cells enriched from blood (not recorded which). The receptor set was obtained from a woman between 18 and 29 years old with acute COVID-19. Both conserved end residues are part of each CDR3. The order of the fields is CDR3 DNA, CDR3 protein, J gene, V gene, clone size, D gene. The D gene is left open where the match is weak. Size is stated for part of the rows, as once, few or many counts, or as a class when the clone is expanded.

TGTGCCAGCAGCCAAGAGAGAGGGTCTAATTCACCCCTCCACTTT,CASSQERGSNSPLHF,TRBJ1-6,TRBV14,-,-
TGCGCCAGCAGCTTTGGCAGGTACCAATACTTC,CASSFGRYQYF,TRBJ2-7,TRBV5-1,-,-
TGTGCCAGCAGCTCCACCCCTACTGGGCCCCAGTACTTC,CASSSTPTGPQYF,TRBJ2-5,TRBV12-3/TRBV12-4,-,-
TGTGCCAGCAGCTTGGGACAGCACTATGGCTACACCTTC,CASSLGQHYGYTF,TRBJ1-2,TRBV12-3/TRBV12-4,-,TRBD1
TGTGCCAGCATTCGGGACACCGGGGAGCTGTTTTTT,CASIRDTGELFF,TRBJ2-2,TRBV28,-,-
TGCGCCAGCAGCGGTATTCGGGACTTGGGGGCCAACGTCCTGACTTTC,CASSGIRDLGANVLTF,TRBJ2-6,TRBV5-1,-,-
TGTGCCAGCAAGGATTCGGGGGGCACTGAAGCTTTCTTT,CASKDSGGTEAFF,TRBJ1-1,TRBV27,-,-
TGTGCCAGTAGTGCCCTTCAGGGCGTCCCGGGCTACACCTTC,CASSALQGVPGYTF,TRBJ1-2,TRBV19,-,-
TGTGCCAGCTCACCTTGGGCAGGCGATCAGCCCCAGCATTTT,CASSPWAGDQPQHF,TRBJ1-5,TRBV18,-,-
TGTGCCAGCAGCTTAGGGACGACAGGGCTTAATGAAAAACTGTTTTTT,CASSLGTTGLNEKLFF,TRBJ1-4,TRBV7-2,-,TRBD1
TGTGCCACCAGTGATCAGACAACGAACACCGGGGAGCTGTTTTTT,CATSDQTTNTGELFF,TRBJ2-2,TRBV24-1,-,-
TGTGCCAGCATTCCGGGACAGGGGGCGTACGAGCAGTACTTC,CASIPGQGAYEQYF,TRBJ2-7,TRBV2,-,TRBD1
TGCGCCAGCAGTGGGAGGGGACAGGGGGCTGAGGACACTGAAGCTTTCTTT,CASSGRGQGAEDTEAFF,TRBJ1-1,TRBV10-2,-,TRBD1
TGTGCCAGCAGCTTATTGGGACAGGGTAATTCACCCCTCCACTTT,CASSLLGQGNSPLHF,TRBJ1-6,TRBV7-3,-,TRBD1
TGCGCCAGCAGCTCCAGGACAGGGCCAGATACGCAGTATTTT,CASSSRTGPDTQYF,TRBJ2-3,TRBV5-1,-,TRBD1
TGTGCCACCGCCGAGTCTAATGAGCAGTTCTTC,CATAESNEQFF,TRBJ2-1,TRBV18,-,-
TGTGCCAGTAGTCCCTCCGGGACAGGACTTTATCAGCCCCAGCATTTT,CASSPSGTGLYQPQHF,TRBJ1-5,TRBV19,-,TRBD1
TGTGCCAGCAGTCACTGGACGGACTCGAACACCGGGGAGCTGTTTTTT,CASSHWTDSNTGELFF,TRBJ2-2,TRBV28,-,-
TGTGCCAGCAGCCAATATCTCGGCGGCCAAGGTGAAAAACTGTTTTTT,CASSQYLGGQGEKLFF,TRBJ1-4,TRBV3-1/TRBV3-2,-,-
TGTGCCAGCAGCGTAAGGACTAGCTGGGATGAGCAGTTCTTC,CASSVRTSWDEQFF,TRBJ2-1,TRBV9,-,TRBD2
TGTGCCATCAGGATACTTACAGACAGCGAGCAGTACTTC,CAIRILTDSEQYF,TRBJ2-7,TRBV10-3,-,-
TGTGCCACCAGGCGTCGCTCCGGGAACACCGGGGAGCTGTTTTTT,CATRRRSGNTGELFF,TRBJ2-2,TRBV19,few,-
TGTGCCACCAGTGATTTAAGGGGGGGCCTATACAATGAGCAGTTCTTC,CATSDLRGGLYNEQFF,TRBJ2-1,TRBV24-1,-,-
TGTGCCAGCAGCACCTCCTCCCCCACGGGGACCCAGTACTTC,CASSTSSPTGTQYF,TRBJ2-5,TRBV11-2,-,-
TGTGCCAGTAGTTTGGCAGGGCTTTATGGCTACACCTTC,CASSLAGLYGYTF,TRBJ1-2,TRBV19,-,-
TGTGCCTGGAGTGTAAGGGGCGGAGACACTGAAGCTTTCTTT,CAWSVRGGDTEAFF,TRBJ1-1,TRBV30,once,-
TGTGCCAGCAGTTTATCGCCGACAGGGTCCTATGGCTACACCTTC,CASSLSPTGSYGYTF,TRBJ1-2,TRBV27,few,TRBD1
TGTGCCAGCAGTTTTTTAAGGGGTGTTTATAATTCACCCCTCCACTTT,CASSFLRGVYNSPLHF,TRBJ1-6,TRBV28,-,-
TGTGCCAGTAGCCCTCCCCCGGGACAGGAGGTGGTCAATGAGCAGTTCTTC,CASSPPPGQEVVNEQFF,TRBJ2-1,TRBV19,-,TRBD1
TGTGCCAGCAGCTTAAGTACCGGGGGGGTATCTGGAAACACCATATATTTT,CASSLSTGGVSGNTIYF,TRBJ1-3,TRBV11-2,-,-
TGTGCCAGCAGCTTAGATCTGGGGGGAATCTCCTACAATGAGCAGTTCTTC,CASSLDLGGISYNEQFF,TRBJ2-1,TRBV11-3,once,-
TGTGCCAGCAGCCCCTCAGGGCTGGGGGGCTACACCTTC,CASSPSGLGGYTF,TRBJ1-2,TRBV12-3/TRBV12-4,-,-